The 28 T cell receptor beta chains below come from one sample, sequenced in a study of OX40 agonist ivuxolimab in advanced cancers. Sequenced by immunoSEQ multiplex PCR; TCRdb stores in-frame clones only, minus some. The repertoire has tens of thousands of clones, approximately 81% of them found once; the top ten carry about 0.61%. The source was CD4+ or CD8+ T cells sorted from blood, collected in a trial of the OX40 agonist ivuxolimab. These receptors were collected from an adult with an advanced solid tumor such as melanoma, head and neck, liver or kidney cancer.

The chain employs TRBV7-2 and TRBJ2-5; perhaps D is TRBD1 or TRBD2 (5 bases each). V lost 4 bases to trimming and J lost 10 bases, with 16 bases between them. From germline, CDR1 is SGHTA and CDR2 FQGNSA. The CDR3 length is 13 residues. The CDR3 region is CASSSQDLGSQYF. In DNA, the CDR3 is TGTGCCAGCAGCTCACAGGACCTGGGGAGCCAGTACTTC.

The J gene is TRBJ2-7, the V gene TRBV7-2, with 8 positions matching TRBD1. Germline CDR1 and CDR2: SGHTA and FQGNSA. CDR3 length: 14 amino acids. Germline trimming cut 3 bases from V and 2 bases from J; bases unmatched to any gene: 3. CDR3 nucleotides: TGTGCCAGCAGCTTCGGACAGGGCCCCTACGAGCAGTACTTC. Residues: CASSFGQGPYEQYF.

The CDR3 DNA sequence: TGTGCCAGCAGCGCGGGGAGTATGAGACAGCCCCAGCATTTT. This codes for CASSAGSMRQPQHF. The gene calls are TRBV9 and TRBJ1-5, with D hard to call. The CDR3 contains 14 residues. The germline V and J ends were trimmed by 3 bases and 7 bases, with 14 bases remaining between them. Looked up from germline, CDR1 is SGDLS and CDR2 is YYNGEE.

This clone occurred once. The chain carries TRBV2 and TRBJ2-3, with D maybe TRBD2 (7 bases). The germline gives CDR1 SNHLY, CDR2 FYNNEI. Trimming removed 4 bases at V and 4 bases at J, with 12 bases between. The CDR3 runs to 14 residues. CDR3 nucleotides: TGTGCCAGCAGTGTCGGGGGGCCGGCAGATACGCAGTATTTT. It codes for CASSVGGPADTQYF. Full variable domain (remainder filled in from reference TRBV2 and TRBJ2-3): EPEVTQTPSHQVTQMGQEVILRCVPISNHLYFYWYRQILGQKVEFLVSFYNNEISEKSEIFDDQFSVERPDGSNFTLKIRSTKLEDSAMYFCASSVGGPADTQYFGPGTRLTVL.

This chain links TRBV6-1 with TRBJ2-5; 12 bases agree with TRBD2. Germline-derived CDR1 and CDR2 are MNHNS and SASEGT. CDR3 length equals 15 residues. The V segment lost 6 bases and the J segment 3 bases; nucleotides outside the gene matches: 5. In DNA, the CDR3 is TGTGCCAGCAGCGGGGGACTAGCGGGTGAAGAGACCCAGTACTTC. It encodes CASSGGLAGEETQYF.

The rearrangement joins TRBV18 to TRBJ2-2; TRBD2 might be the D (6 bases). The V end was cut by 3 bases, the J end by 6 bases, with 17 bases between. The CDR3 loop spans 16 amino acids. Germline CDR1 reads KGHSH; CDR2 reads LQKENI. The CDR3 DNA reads TGTGCCAGCTCACCTACCGGAGGGACCCACCCCGGGGAGCTGTTTTTT. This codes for CASSPTGGTHPGELFF.

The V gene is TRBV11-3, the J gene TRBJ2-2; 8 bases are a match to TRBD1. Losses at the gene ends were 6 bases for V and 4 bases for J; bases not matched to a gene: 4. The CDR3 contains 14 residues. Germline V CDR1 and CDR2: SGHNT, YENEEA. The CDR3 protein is CASRGQGSTGELFF. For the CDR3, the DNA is TGTGCCAGCAGAGGACAGGGTTCCACCGGGGAGCTGTTTTTT.

CDR3 sequence (DNA): TGTGCCAGCAGCGTAGCCCCTGACAGGGTAGGGGAAAAACTGTTTTTT. Its translation is CASSVAPDRVGEKLFF. J is TRBJ1-4 and V is TRBV9, with 7 bases identical to TRBD1. The CDR3 sequence is 16 residues long. Trimming took 0 bases from V and 8 from J; bases not matched to a gene: 10. Germline values: CDR1 SGDLS, CDR2 YYNGEE. Filled out from reference TRBV9 and TRBJ1-4, the complete variable domain reads DSGVTQTPKHLITATGQRVTLRCSPRSGDLSVYWYQQSLDQGLQFLIQYYNGEERAKGNILERFSAQQFPDLHSELNLSSLELGDSALYFCASSVAPDRVGEKLFFGSGTQLSVL.

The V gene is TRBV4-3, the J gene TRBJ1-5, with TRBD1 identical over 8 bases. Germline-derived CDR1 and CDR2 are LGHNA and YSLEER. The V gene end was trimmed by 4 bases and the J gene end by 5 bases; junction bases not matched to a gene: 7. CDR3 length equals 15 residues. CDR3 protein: CASSPDRGAYQPQHF. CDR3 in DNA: TGCGCCAGCAGCCCAGACAGGGGCGCTTATCAGCCCCAGCATTTT.

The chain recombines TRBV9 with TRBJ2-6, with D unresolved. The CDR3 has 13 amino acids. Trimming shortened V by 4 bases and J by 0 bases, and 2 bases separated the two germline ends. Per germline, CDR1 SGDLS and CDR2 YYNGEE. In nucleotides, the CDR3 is TGTGCCAGCAGCTTCTCTGGGGCCAACGTCCTGACTTTC. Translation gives CASSFSGANVLTF.

As DNA, the CDR3 is TGTGCCAGCAGCCGGACAAGAGGCTCTGGAAACACCATATATTTT. It specifies CASSRTRGSGNTIYF. This chain connects TRBV7-6 to TRBJ1-3; a possible D gene is TRBD1 (5 bases). The V end was cut by 5 bases, the J end by 0 bases, with 11 bases between. The CDR3 has 15 residues. Looked up from germline, CDR1 is SGHVS and CDR2 is FNYEAQ.

As DNA, the CDR3 is TGTGCCAGTAGTATTGTGTGGGGCCGGAAGGCCAACTCTGGAAACACCATATATTTT. Amino acid sequence: CASSIVWGRKANSGNTIYF. V is TRBV19 and J is TRBJ1-3, with a weak D call TRBD1 (5 bases). V was clipped by 3 bases and J by 0 bases, with 21 bases between them. The CDR3 extends over 19 amino acids. Germline-derived CDR1 and CDR2 are LNHDA and SQIVND (reference sequence).

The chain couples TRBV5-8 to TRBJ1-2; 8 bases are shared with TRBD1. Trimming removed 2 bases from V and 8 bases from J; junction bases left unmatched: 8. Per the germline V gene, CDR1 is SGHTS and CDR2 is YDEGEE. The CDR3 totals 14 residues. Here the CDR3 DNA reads TGTGCCAGCAGCTTTGGACAGGGCCGGCGAGGCTACACCTTC. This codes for CASSFGQGRRGYTF.

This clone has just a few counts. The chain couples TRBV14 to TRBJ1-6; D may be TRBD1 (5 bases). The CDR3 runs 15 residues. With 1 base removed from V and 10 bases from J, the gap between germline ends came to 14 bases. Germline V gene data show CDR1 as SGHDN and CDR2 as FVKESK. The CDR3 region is CASSQARRGGSPLHF. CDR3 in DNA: TGTGCCAGCAGCCAAGCACGGAGGGGAGGGTCACCCCTCCACTTT.

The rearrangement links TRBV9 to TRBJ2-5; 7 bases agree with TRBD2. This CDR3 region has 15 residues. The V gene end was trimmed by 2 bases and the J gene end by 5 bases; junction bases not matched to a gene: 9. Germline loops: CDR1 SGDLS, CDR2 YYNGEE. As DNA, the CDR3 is TGTGCCAGCAGCGTGCGGGGGAGTGTTTTGGAGACCCAGTACTTC. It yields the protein CASSVRGSVLETQYF. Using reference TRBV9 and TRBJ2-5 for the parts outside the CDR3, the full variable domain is DSGVTQTPKHLITATGQRVTLRCSPRSGDLSVYWYQQSLDQGLQFLIQYYNGEERAKGNILERFSAQQFPDLHSELNLSSLELGDSALYFCASSVRGSVLETQYFGPGTRLLVL.

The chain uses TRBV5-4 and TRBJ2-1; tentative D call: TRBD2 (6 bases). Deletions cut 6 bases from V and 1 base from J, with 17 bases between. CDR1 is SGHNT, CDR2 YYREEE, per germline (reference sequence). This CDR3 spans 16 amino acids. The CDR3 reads CASTLGGGSSYNEQFF. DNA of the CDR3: TGTGCCAGCACTTTGGGTGGGGGGTCTTCCTACAATGAGCAGTTCTTC.

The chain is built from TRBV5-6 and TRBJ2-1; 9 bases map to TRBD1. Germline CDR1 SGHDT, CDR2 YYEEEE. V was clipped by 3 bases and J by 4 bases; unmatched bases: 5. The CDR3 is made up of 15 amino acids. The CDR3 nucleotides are TGTGCCAGCAGCTCAGGGACAGGGTTTTACAATGAGCAGTTCTTC. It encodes CASSSGTGFYNEQFF.

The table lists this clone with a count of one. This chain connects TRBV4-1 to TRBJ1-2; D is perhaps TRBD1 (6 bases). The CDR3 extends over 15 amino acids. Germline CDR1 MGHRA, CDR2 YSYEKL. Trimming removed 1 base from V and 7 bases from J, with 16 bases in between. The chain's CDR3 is CASSQAPGGGFGYTF. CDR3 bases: TGCGCCAGCAGCCAAGCCCCCGGAGGGGGGTTTGGCTACACCTTC.

The CDR3 loop reads CASSPMSGTSGQETQYF. The CDR3 bases are TGCGCCAGCAGCCCCATGAGCGGGACTAGCGGCCAAGAGACCCAGTACTTC. The chain couples TRBV4-1 to TRBJ2-5; TRBD2 matches at 11 bases. There are 17 residues in the CDR3. Looked up from germline, CDR1 is MGHRA and CDR2 is YSYEKL. V was pared by 4 bases and J by 1 base, with 8 bases of the junction left unmatched.

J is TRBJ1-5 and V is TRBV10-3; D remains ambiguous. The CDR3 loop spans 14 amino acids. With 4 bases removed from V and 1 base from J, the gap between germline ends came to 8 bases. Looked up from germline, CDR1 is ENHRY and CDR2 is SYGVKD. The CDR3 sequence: CAISGPDSNQPQHF. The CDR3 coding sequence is TGTGCCATCAGTGGCCCGGACAGCAATCAGCCCCAGCATTTT.

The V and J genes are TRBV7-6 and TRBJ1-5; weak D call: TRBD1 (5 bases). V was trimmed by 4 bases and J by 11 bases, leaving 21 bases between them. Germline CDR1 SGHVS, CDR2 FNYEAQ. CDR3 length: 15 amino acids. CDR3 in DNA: TGTGCCAGCAGCTCAAGCGGGGACCAGGGCGTGTCCCAGCATTTT. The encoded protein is CASSSSGDQGVSQHF. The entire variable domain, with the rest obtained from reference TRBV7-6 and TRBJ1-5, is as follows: GAGVSQSPRYKVTKRGQDVALRCDPISGHVSLYWYRQALGQGPEFLTYFNYEAQQDKSGLPNDRFSAERPEGSISTLTIQRTEQRDSAMYRCASSSSGDQGVSQHFGDGTRLSIL.

In nucleotides, the CDR3 is TGTGCCAGCAGTGAGGGGACTATTCAAGAGACCCAGTACTTC. Translated, it gives CASSEGTIQETQYF. The chain carries TRBV6-1 and TRBJ2-5; 7 bases are shared with TRBD2. The V gene end was trimmed by 3 bases and the J gene end by 2 bases; junction bases not matched to a gene: 3. This CDR3 contains 14 residues. The V gene's germline CDR1 is MNHNS and CDR2 SASEGT.

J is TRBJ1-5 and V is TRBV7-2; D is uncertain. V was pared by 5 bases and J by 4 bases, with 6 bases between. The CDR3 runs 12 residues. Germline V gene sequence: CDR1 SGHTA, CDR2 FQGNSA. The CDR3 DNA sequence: TGTGCCAGCAGCCGAGAGAATCAGCCCCAGCATTTT. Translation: CASSRENQPQHF. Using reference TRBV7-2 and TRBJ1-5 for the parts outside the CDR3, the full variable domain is GAGVSQSPSNKVTEKGKDVELRCDPISGHTALYWYRQSLGQGLEFLIYFQGNSAPDKSGLPSDRFSAERTGGSVSTLTIQRTQQEDSAVYLCASSRENQPQHFGDGTRLSIL.

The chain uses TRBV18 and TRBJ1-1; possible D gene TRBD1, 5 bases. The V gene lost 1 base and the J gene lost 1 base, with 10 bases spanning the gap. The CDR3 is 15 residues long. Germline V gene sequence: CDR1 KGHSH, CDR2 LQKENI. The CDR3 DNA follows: TGTGCCAGCTCACCACGACAGCCTCAGAACACTGAAGCTTTCTTT. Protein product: CASSPRQPQNTEAFF.

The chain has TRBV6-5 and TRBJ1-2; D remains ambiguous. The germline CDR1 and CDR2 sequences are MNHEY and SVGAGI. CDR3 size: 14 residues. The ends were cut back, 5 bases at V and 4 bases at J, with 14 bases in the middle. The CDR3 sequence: CASSRAPKSYGYTF. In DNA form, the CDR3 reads TGTGCCAGCAGTCGCGCACCGAAATCCTATGGCTACACCTTC.

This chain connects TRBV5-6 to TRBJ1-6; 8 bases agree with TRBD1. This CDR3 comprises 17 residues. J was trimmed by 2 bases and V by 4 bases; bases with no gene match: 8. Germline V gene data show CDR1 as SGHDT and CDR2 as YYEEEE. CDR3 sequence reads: CASSGGQGRTYNSPLHF. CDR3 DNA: TGTGCCAGCAGCGGCGGACAGGGCCGAACCTATAATTCACCCCTCCACTTT.

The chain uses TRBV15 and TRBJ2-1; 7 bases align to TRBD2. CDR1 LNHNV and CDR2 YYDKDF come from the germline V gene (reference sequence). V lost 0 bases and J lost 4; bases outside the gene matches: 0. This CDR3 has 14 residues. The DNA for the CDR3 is TGTGCCACCAGCAGAGAGGGGGGGTACAATGAGCAGTTCTTC. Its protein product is CATSREGGYNEQFF.

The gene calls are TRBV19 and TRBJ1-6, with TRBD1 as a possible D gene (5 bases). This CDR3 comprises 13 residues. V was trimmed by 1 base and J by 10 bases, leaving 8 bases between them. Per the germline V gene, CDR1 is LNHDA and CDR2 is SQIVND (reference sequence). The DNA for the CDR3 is TGTGCCAGTAGTATAGGGGGCCGGTCACCCCTCCACTTT. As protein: CASSIGGRSPLHF. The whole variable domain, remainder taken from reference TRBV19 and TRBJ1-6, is DGGITQSPKYLFRKEGQNVTLSCEQNLNHDAMYWYRQDPGQGLRLIYYSQIVNDFQKGDIAEGYSVSREKKESFPLTVTSAQKNPTAFYLCASSIGGRSPLHFGNGTRLTVT.